Following are 27 T cell receptor beta chains from one sample sequenced in a study of early T cells in non-severe SARS-CoV-2 infection. Each CDR3 protein is one row after TCRdb ran MiXCR on the 5' RACE reads. Seen here are approximately 71,000 distinct CDR3 sequences, 12% observed once, and the top ten hold around 4.5%. Sequencing was carried out using whole blood. All receptors come from an adult who was a healthcare worker with PCR-confirmed SARS-CoV-2 infection or an uninfected control (not recorded which).

J is TRBJ2-1 and V is TRBV6-2 or TRBV6-3, with 12 bases fitting TRBD2. V dropped 4 bases and J dropped 9; count of bases not matched to a gene: 16. Germline lookup yields CDR1 MNHEY and CDR2 SVGEGT. This CDR3 contains 18 residues. The CDR3 is CASSLWDLLAGGLGEQFF. For the CDR3, the DNA is TGTGCCAGCAGTTTATGGGACCTCCTAGCGGGAGGGCTTGGTGAGCAGTTCTTC.

The rearrangement uses TRBV29-1 and TRBJ2-1, with D possibly being TRBD1 (6 bases). V shed 6 bases and J shed 2 bases, with 11 bases lying between them. Germline V gene lookup returns CDR1 SQVTM and CDR2 ANQGSEA. CDR3 length: 13 amino acids. The CDR3 is CSVRQVAYNEQFF. DNA for the CDR3: TGCAGCGTGCGACAGGTAGCCTACAATGAGCAGTTCTTC.

This chain uses TRBV7-9 with TRBJ2-7; D is perhaps TRBD2 (6 bases). Germline-derived CDR1 and CDR2 are SEHNR and FQNEAQ (reference sequence). This CDR3 has 16 amino acids. V lost 0 bases and J 0 bases, leaving 12 bases between the germline ends. The CDR3 is CASSLAVGGASYEQYF. Here the CDR3 DNA reads TGTGCCAGCAGCTTAGCGGTTGGCGGGGCCTCCTACGAGCAGTACTTC.

This clonotype was detected many times. The chain employs TRBV18 and TRBJ1-5; 7 nucleotides line up with TRBD1. V shed 4 bases, J shed 2 bases, and the junction held 2 bases outside the gene matches. CDR1 KGHSH and CDR2 LQKENI come from the germline V gene. CDR3 length equals 14 residues. The CDR3: CASSLDRGNQPQHF. The CDR3 DNA reads as TGTGCCAGCTCACTCGACAGGGGCAATCAGCCCCAGCATTTT.

In DNA, the CDR3 is TGTGCCAGCAGCTTGCAAGACAGAGATACGCAGTATTTT. Translation gives CASSLQDRDTQYF. The chain links TRBV7-3 to TRBJ2-3; tentative D call: TRBD1 (5 bases). This CDR3 has 13 residues. V was pared by 3 bases and J by 5 bases, with 9 bases between. Germline V gene data show CDR1 as SGHTA and CDR2 as FQGTGA.

The V gene is TRBV30, the J gene TRBJ2-3, with D hard to call. Germline V gene data show CDR1 as GTSNPN and CDR2 as SVGIG (reference sequence). This CDR3 comprises 14 residues. Between the trimmed V and J ends, which lost 1 base and 0 bases, there was a span of 8 bases. The CDR3 bases are TGTGCCTGGAGTGCTCTCCAGAGCACAGATACGCAGTATTTT. Amino acid sequence: CAWSALQSTDTQYF.

A few counts support this clonotype. The genes are TRBV4-1 and TRBJ1-1; no firm D call. This CDR3 contains 14 residues. The V gene lost 1 base and the J gene lost 4 bases, with 10 bases spanning the gap. Germline V lookup: CDR1 MGHRA, CDR2 YSYEKL. In DNA form, the CDR3 reads TGCGCCAGCAGCCAAGCCTTGGGAGTCACTGAAGCTTTCTTT. It yields the protein CASSQALGVTEAFF.

This clonotype was observed a few times. The V gene is TRBV7-6, the J gene TRBJ2-2, with 11 bases identical to TRBD2. The CDR3 contains 15 residues. V lost 1 base and J lost 8; bases outside the gene matches: 3. Germline V CDR1 and CDR2: SGHVS, FNYEAQ. CDR3 protein: CASSLGLAGGGELFF. The CDR3 coding sequence is TGTGCCAGCAGCTTAGGCCTAGCGGGAGGTGGGGAGCTGTTTTTT.

This clonotype was seen a few times. J is TRBJ1-1 and V is TRBV6-5, with D unresolved. Germline V gives CDR1 MNHEY, CDR2 SVGAGI. The CDR3 length is 14 residues. V was cut by 2 bases and J by 2 bases, with 9 bases left in between. This CDR3 reads CASSYVEGNTEAFF. Here the CDR3 DNA reads TGTGCCAGCAGTTACGTCGAGGGTAACACTGAAGCTTTCTTT.

V usage is TRBV7-2 and J usage is TRBJ1-1; D not certain. CDR1 and CDR2 (germline): SGHTA, FQGNSA. Trimming pared 2 bases from V and 4 bases from J, leaving 20 bases between. This CDR3 is built from 17 residues. The CDR3 DNA follows: TGTGCCAGCAGCTTAAATCAGAAAGGCAGGAGACTCACTGAAGCTTTCTTT. Translating it yields CASSLNQKGRRLTEAFF.

The V call is TRBV5-1, the J call TRBJ2-1; D gene uncertain. From germline, CDR1 is SGHRS and CDR2 YFSETQ. The V gene lost 2 bases and the J gene lost 0 bases, with 6 bases spanning the gap. The CDR3 totals 14 residues. CDR3 sequence (DNA): TGCGCCAGCAGCTTTATCAGCTCCTACAATGAGCAGTTCTTC. It yields the protein CASSFISSYNEQFF.

The CDR3 loop reads CASSLYQSTDTQYF. DNA for the CDR3: TGTGCCAGCAGCTTATACCAATCCACAGATACGCAGTATTTT. The J gene is TRBJ2-3, the V gene TRBV7-2; no definite D call. Trimming left V 2 bases short and J 2 bases short, with 8 bases between. This CDR3 has 14 residues. Germline assignment: CDR1 SGHTA and CDR2 FQGNSA.

Details on this clonotype: The junction differs from germline at one of its ends, possibly a read error. The rearrangement links TRBV5-1 to TRBJ1-1; D may be TRBD1 (6 bases). The CDR3 length is 15 residues. In germline, CDR1 is SGHRS, CDR2 YFSETQ. The chain's CDR3 is CASSGQLGPNSEAFF. The CDR3 nucleotides are TGCGCCAGCAGTGGACAGCTTGGCCCGAACTCTGAAGCTTTCTTT.

This chain links TRBV12-3 or TRBV12-4 with TRBJ1-6; TRBD1 matches 7 bases. Germline trimming cut 5 bases from V and 9 bases from J; bases unmatched to any gene: 7. The CDR3 is 14 residues long. CDR3 residues: CASSLTGKSSPLHF. The CDR3 DNA follows: TGTGCCAGCAGTCTGACAGGGAAGTCTTCACCCCTCCACTTT.

This clonotype was detected only once. The chain combines TRBV7-2 with TRBJ2-5; 13 bases map to TRBD2. V shed 2 bases and J 3 bases; nucleotides not matched to a gene: 3. Germline V gene lookup returns CDR1 SGHTA and CDR2 FQGNSA. This CDR3 is 16 amino acids long. CDR3 sequence reads: CASSLSTSGGEETQYF. CDR3 coding DNA: TGTGCCAGCAGCTTAAGTACTAGCGGGGGGGAAGAGACCCAGTACTTC. The variable domain in full, completed from reference TRBV7-2 and TRBJ2-5, reads GAGVSQSPSNKVTEKGKDVELRCDPISGHTALYWYRQSLGQGLEFLIYFQGNSAPDKSGLPSDRFSAERTGGSVSTLTIQRTQQEDSAVYLCASSLSTSGGEETQYFGPGTRLLVL.

V gene TRBV7-2 combines with J gene TRBJ2-3; no clear D gene. V gave up 3 bases and J gave up 10 bases, with 14 bases separating them. This CDR3 is built from 13 residues. The germline V gene encodes CDR1 SGHTA and CDR2 FQGNSA. For the CDR3, the DNA is TGTGCCAGCAGCTTGTGGAGCTTCCCCCCGCAGTATTTT. Amino acid sequence: CASSLWSFPPQYF.

V usage is TRBV7-9 and J usage is TRBJ2-5, with 11 bases aligning to TRBD1. The CDR3 runs to 16 residues. With 1 base clipped from V and 4 bases from J, the junction kept 5 bases outside the gene matches. CDR1 and CDR2 from the germline V gene are SEHNR and FQNEAQ (reference sequence). Here the CDR3 reads CASSLGPDRGRETQYF. The CDR3 bases are TGTGCCAGCAGCTTAGGGCCGGACAGGGGGCGAGAGACCCAGTACTTC.

A few counts support this clonotype. V is TRBV10-1 and J is TRBJ2-3; no reliable D call. The CDR3 contains 15 residues. V was cut by 6 bases and J by 0 bases, with 13 bases left in between. The germline gives CDR1 WNHNN, CDR2 SYGVQD (reference sequence). The DNA for the CDR3 is TGCGCCAGCAGCAAGGACGTTACTAGCACAGATACGCAGTATTTT. Amino acid sequence: CASSKDVTSTDTQYF.

This rearrangement joins TRBV12-3 or TRBV12-4 to TRBJ2-7; unclear D gene. The V and J ends lost 3 bases and 2 bases respectively, with 17 bases between them. CDR3 length: 16 residues. The CDR3 sequence is CASSFDFNNPTYEQYF. CDR3 in DNA: TGTGCCAGCAGTTTCGACTTCAACAACCCCACCTACGAGCAGTACTTC.

By proportion, this clonotype is medium-sized. This chain connects TRBV6-1 to TRBJ2-2; maybe TRBD1 (6 bases). V dropped 3 bases and J dropped 5 bases, with 13 bases sitting between them. CDR1 MNHNS and CDR2 SASEGT come from the germline V gene. The CDR3 contains 15 residues. The CDR3 nucleotides read TGTGCCAGCAGTGAGGGTGCGGACAGTACCGGGGAGCTGTTTTTT. Amino acids: CASSEGADSTGELFF.

The chain is built from TRBV7-2 and TRBJ2-5; possible D gene TRBD1, 6 bases. V was cut by 4 bases and J by 4 bases, with 22 bases left in between. Germline V gives CDR1 SGHTA, CDR2 FQGNSA. This CDR3 is built from 17 residues. The chain's CDR3 is CASSSPPWRRGGETQYF. DNA for the CDR3: TGTGCCAGCAGCTCTCCCCCCTGGAGGAGAGGGGGAGAGACCCAGTACTTC.

This clonotype was observed a handful of times. The V and J genes are TRBV10-1 and TRBJ1-1, with TRBD1 matching over 10 bases. V dropped 6 bases and J dropped 10; count of bases not matched to a gene: 11. Germline V lookup: CDR1 WNHNN, CDR2 SYGVQD (reference sequence). The CDR3 is 14 amino acids. This chain's CDR3 is CASSSGTGVGRAFF. The CDR3 coding sequence is TGCGCCAGCAGCTCCGGGACAGGGGTTGGACGAGCTTTCTTT.

The table lists this clonotype with a few counts. V usage is TRBV29-1 and J usage is TRBJ2-1; 9 positions match TRBD2. Germline CDR1 reads SQVTM; CDR2 reads ANQGSEA. V trimming: 1 base; J trimming: 6 bases; junction bases outside the gene matches: 10. The CDR3 loop spans 16 amino acids. This CDR3 is CSVEGASGIPGNEQFF. Here the CDR3 DNA reads TGCAGCGTTGAAGGGGCTAGCGGGATTCCGGGCAATGAGCAGTTCTTC.

The chain joins TRBV12-3 or TRBV12-4 to TRBJ2-7; D gene uncertain. The CDR3 spans 13 residues. The ends were cut back, 3 bases at V and 2 bases at J, with 8 bases in the middle. For the CDR3, the DNA is TGTGCCAGCAGTTTTACCCCCCCCTACGAGCAGTACTTC. Translating gives CASSFTPPYEQYF.

The chain uses TRBV6-5 and TRBJ1-1; D not certain. Trimming cost V 6 bases and J 0 bases, with 11 bases left between them. Germline V gene sequence: CDR1 MNHEY, CDR2 SVGAGI. The CDR3 is made up of 14 amino acids. CDR3 sequence reads: CASSRSGLNTEAFF. CDR3 DNA: TGTGCCAGCAGCCGGTCGGGTTTGAACACTGAAGCTTTCTTT.

This clonotype was recorded many times. The rearrangement joins TRBV10-3 to TRBJ1-2; 9 nucleotides align to TRBD1. The length of the CDR3 is 18 residues. With V trimmed by 3 bases and J by 0 bases, 11 bases remained unmatched. Germline CDR1 ENHRY, CDR2 SYGVKD. The CDR3 nucleotides are TGTGCCATCAGTGAACTACCGGGACAGGGCCCAGCTAACTATGGCTACACCTTC. Translated: CAISELPGQGPANYGYTF.

This clonotype showed up just a few times. V gene TRBV6-1 combines with J gene TRBJ2-6, with D maybe TRBD1 (6 bases). The CDR3 runs 15 residues. From germline, CDR1 is MNHNS and CDR2 SASEGT. V lost 6 bases and J 1 base, leaving 10 bases between the germline ends. Here the CDR3 reads CASRERGSGANVLTF. CDR3 bases: TGTGCCAGCAGGGAAAGGGGGTCTGGGGCCAACGTCCTGACTTTC.